A selection of T cell receptor beta chains follows, all from one sample in a study of cytomegalovirus exposure and HLA in healthy donors. The data were produced by immunoSEQ multiplex PCR, yet TCRdb's version contains in-frame clones alone and is incomplete. The sample carries fewer than 250,000 clones, about three quarters recorded once. Sequencing used PBMCs. These TCRs come from a man in his forties or fifties in good health and CMV-seronegative. Both conserved end residues are part of each CDR3. The size field is filled for only some rows; it gives once, few, many or a size class.

j_call v_call clone_size cdr3_aa
TRBJ1-1 TRBV19 . CASSGQGKTEAFF
TRBJ1-1 TRBV7-2 . CASIDTGGATEAFF
TRBJ1-1 TRBV10-3 . CAISLTGGKGTEAFF
TRBJ2-7 TRBV10-2 . CATRDRVSYEQYF
TRBJ1-5 TRBV2 . CASTLPRDRGSGNQPQHF
TRBJ2-3 TRBV28 . CASSPAGTGTDTQYF
TRBJ1-4 TRBV2 . CASSGLGGEKLFF
TRBJ1-1 TRBV29-1 . CSADRGNTEAFF
TRBJ1-6 TRBV19 . CASSTRSDNSPLHF
TRBJ2-1 TRBV2 . CASSGRGGLHEQFF
TRBJ1-1 TRBV11-2 . CASSSGQRNTEAFF
TRBJ2-7 TRBV7-2 . CASSLGTGVYEQYF
TRBJ2-5 TRBV7-9 . CASSRSRELETQYF
TRBJ2-2 TRBV27 . CASSPSWGGTGELFF
TRBJ2-5 TRBV25-1 . CASSDWDRLAPTQYF
TRBJ1-2 TRBV18 . CASSPPGGNYGYTF
. TRBV30 once CAWSPRNEQYF
TRBJ2-2 TRBV5-4 . CASSQGGELFF
TRBJ2-1 TRBV2 . CASKLGGNNEQFF
TRBJ1-1 TRBV7-9 once CASSLRGYGHGTEAFF
TRBJ2-7 TRBV14 . CASSQAGAYEQYF
TRBJ2-7 TRBV5-4 . CASSPGGDSYEQYF
TRBJ2-7 TRBV4-1 . CASSHPGTSGGRGDEQYF
TRBJ2-7 TRBV7-2 few CASSLAWGSSYEQYF
TRBJ2-7 TRBV27 few CASSSSSRDRVSYEQYF
TRBJ2-1 TRBV2 few CASRAGASGRVWDEQFF
TRBJ2-3 TRBV19 . CASSMDRGSTDTQYF
TRBJ2-1 TRBV4-2 many CASSQEGSSGYNEQFF
TRBJ1-2 TRBV2 . CASSGTGQGRDGYTF